This T cell receptor beta chain came from a study of immune cell composition in non-small cell lung cancer. Normal lung was sampled as far from the tumour as possible, at least 3 cm. This CDR3 contains 16 residues. The assay was immunoSEQ multiplex PCR, and TCRdb's table has in-frame clones only and misses some. The sample lists about 2,000 clones, around 72% occurring once. The V call is TRBV21-1, the J call TRBJ2-1; no DNA check was done on the table's D call, TRBD1. TRBV21-1 corresponds to a pseudogene. The clonotype originates from a human donor with non-small cell lung cancer. Sequencing used non-adjacent lung tissue. The CDR3 DNA reads TGTGCCAGCAGCAAAAGACAGGGTCAAATCTGCAATGAGCAGTTCTTC. As protein: CASSKRQGQICNEQFF.